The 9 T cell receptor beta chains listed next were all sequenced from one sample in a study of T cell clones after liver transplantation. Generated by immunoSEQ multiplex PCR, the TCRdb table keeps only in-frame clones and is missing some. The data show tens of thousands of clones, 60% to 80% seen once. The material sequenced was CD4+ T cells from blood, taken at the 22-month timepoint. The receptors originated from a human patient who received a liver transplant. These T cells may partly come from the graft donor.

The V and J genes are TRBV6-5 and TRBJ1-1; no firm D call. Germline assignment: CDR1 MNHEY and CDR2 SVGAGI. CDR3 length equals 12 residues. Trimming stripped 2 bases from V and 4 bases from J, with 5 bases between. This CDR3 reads CASSYGSTEAFF. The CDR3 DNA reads TGTGCCAGCAGTTACGGGTCCACTGAAGCTTTCTTT.

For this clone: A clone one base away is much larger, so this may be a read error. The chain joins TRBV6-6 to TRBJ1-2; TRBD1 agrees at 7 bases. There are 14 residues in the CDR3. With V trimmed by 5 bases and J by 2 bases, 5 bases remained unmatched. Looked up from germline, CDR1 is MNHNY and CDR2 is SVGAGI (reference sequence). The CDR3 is CASSQETGNYGYTF. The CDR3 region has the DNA TGTGCCAGCAGTCAGGAGACAGGGAACTATGGCTACACCTTC.

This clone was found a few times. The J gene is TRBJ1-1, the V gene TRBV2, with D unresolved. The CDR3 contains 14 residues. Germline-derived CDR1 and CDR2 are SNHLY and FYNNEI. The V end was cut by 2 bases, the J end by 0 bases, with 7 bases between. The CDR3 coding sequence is TGTGCCAGCAGTGAACTCCAGATGAACACTGAAGCTTTCTTT. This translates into CASSELQMNTEAFF.

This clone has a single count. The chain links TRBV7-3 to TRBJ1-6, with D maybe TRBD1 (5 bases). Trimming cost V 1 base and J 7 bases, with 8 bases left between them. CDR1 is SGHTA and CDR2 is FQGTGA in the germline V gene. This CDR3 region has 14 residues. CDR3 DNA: TGTGCCAGCAGCTTAAAAGGGGCGAATTCACCCCTCCACTTT. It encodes CASSLKGANSPLHF.

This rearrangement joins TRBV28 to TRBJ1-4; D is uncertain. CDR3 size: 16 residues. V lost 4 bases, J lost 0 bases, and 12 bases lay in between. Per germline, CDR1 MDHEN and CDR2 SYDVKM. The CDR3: CASSWTAVTTNEKLFF. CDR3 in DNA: TGTGCCAGCAGTTGGACTGCGGTAACAACTAATGAAAAACTGTTTTTT.

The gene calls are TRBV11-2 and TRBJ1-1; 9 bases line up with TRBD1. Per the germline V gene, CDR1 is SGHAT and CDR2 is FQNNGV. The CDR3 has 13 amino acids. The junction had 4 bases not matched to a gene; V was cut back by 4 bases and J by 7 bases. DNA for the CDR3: TGTGCCAGCAGCTCCGACAGGGGGGGTGAAGCTTTCTTT. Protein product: CASSSDRGGEAFF. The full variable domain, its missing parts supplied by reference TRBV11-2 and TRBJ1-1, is EAGVAQSPRYKIIEKRQSVAFWCNPISGHATLYWYQQILGQGPKLLIQFQNNGVVDDSQLPKDRFSAERLKGVDSTLKIQPAKLEDSAVYLCASSSDRGGEAFFGQGTRLTVV.

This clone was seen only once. The CDR3 DNA is TGTGCCAGCAGTTCACAGGGGCTCGAGCAGTACTTC. This gives the protein CASSSQGLEQYF. V is TRBV28 and J is TRBJ2-7, with 7 positions matching TRBD1. The germline V gene encodes CDR1 MDHEN and CDR2 SYDVKM. V lost 4 bases to trimming and J lost 6 bases; unmatched junction nucleotides: 3. The CDR3 has 12 residues.

The CDR3, as DNA: TGTGCCAGCACCACCGGACGGAGGGATACGCAGTATTTT. It encodes CASTTGRRDTQYF. The chain couples TRBV6-1 to TRBJ2-3, with a weak D call TRBD2 (5 bases). Germline V gene lookup returns CDR1 MNHNS and CDR2 SASEGT. The CDR3 length is 13 residues. Trimming left V 7 bases short and J 6 bases short, with 14 bases between.

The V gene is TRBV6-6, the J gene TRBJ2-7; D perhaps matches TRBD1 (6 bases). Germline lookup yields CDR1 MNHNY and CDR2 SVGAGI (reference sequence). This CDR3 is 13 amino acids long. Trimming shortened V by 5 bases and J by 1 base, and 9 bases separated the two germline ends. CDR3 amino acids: CASSRDRSYEQYF. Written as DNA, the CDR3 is TGTGCCAGCAGTCGCGACAGGTCCTACGAGCAGTACTTC.